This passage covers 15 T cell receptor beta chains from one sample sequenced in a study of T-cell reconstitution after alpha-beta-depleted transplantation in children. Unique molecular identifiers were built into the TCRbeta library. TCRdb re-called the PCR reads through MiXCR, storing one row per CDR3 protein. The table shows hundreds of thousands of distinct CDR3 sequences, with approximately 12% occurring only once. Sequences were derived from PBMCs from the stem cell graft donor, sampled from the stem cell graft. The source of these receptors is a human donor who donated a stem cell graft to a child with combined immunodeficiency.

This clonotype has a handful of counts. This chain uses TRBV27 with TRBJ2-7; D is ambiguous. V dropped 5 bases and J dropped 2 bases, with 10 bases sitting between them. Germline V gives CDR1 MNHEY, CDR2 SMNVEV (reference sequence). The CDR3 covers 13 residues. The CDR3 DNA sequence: TGTGCCAGCAGTCGTCAGGCGACCTACGAGCAGTACTTC. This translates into CASSRQATYEQYF.

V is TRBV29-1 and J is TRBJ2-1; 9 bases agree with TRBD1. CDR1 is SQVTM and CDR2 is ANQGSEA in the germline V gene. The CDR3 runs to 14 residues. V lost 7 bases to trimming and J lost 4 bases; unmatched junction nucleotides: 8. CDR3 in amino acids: CSATRDREYNEQFF. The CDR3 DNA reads TGCAGCGCCACCCGGGACAGGGAGTACAATGAGCAGTTCTTC.

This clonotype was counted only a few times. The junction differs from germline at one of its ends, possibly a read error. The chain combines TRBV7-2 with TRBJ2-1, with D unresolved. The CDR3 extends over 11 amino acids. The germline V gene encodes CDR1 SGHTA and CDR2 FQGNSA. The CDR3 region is CASNYYDEQFF. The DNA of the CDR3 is TGTGCCAGCAACTACTACGATGAGCAGTTCTTC.

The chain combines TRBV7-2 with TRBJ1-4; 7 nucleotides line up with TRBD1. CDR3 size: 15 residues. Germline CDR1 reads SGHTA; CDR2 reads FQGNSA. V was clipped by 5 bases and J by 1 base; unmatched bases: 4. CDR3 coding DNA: TGTGCCAGCAGCCTACGGGACAGAACTAATGAAAAACTGTTTTTT. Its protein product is CASSLRDRTNEKLFF.

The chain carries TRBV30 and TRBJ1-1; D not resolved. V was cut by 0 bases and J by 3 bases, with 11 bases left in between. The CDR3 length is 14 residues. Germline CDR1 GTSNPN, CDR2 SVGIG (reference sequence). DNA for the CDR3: TGTGCCTGGAGTGTAAATCGGTCGTACACTGAAGCTTTCTTT. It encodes CAWSVNRSYTEAFF.

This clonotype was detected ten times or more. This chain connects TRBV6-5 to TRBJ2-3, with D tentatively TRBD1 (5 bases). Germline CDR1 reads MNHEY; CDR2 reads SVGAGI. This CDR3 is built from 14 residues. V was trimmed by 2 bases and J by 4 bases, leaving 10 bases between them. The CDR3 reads CASSYLQASDTQYF. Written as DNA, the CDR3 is TGTGCCAGCAGTTACCTACAGGCCTCAGATACGCAGTATTTT.

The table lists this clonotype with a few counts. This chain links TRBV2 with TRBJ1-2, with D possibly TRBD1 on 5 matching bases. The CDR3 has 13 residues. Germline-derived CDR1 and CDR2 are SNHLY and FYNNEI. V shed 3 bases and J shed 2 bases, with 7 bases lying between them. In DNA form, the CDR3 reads TGTGCCAGCAGTGAGGGGACCAACTATGGCTACACCTTC. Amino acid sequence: CASSEGTNYGYTF.

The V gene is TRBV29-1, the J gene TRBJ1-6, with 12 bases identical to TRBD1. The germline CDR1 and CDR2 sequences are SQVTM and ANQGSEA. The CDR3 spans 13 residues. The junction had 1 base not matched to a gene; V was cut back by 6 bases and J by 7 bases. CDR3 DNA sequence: TGCAGCGTGGGGACAGGGGGCAATTCACCCCTCCACTTT. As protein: CSVGTGGNSPLHF. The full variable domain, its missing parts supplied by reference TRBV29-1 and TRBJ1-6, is SAVISQKPSRDICQRGTSLTIQCQVDSQVTMMFWYRQQPGQSLTLIATANQGSEATYESGFVIDKFPISRPNLTFSTLTVSNMSPEDSSIYLCSVGTGGNSPLHFGNGTRLTVT.

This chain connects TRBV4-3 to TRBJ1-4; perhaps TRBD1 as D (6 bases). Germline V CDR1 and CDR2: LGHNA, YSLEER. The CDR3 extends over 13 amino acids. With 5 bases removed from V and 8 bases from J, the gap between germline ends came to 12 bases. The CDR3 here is CASSLQGEEKLFF. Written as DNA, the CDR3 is TGCGCCAGCAGCTTACAGGGAGAAGAAAAACTGTTTTTT.

The CDR3 protein is CASSAGGLAGGNNEQFF. The CDR3 bases are TGTGCCAGCAGCGCGGGCGGACTAGCGGGGGGGAACAATGAGCAGTTCTTC. The chain uses TRBV9 and TRBJ2-1; 15 bases align to TRBD2. The V and J ends lost 3 bases and 5 bases, in that order; junction bases with no gene match: 6. Germline V lookup: CDR1 SGDLS, CDR2 YYNGEE. The CDR3 spans 17 residues.

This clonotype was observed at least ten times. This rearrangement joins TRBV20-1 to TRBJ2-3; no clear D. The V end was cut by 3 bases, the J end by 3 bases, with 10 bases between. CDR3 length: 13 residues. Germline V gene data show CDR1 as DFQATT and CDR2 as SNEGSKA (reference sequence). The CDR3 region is CSARYPGTDTQYF. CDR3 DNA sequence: TGCAGTGCTAGGTACCCCGGGACAGATACGCAGTATTTT.

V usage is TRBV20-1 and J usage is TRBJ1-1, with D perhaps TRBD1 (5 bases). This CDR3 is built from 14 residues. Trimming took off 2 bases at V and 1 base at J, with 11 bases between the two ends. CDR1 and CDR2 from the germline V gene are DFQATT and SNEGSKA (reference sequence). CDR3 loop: CSARTGPGNTEAFF. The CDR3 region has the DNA TGCAGTGCTAGAACAGGACCGGGGAACACTGAAGCTTTCTTT.

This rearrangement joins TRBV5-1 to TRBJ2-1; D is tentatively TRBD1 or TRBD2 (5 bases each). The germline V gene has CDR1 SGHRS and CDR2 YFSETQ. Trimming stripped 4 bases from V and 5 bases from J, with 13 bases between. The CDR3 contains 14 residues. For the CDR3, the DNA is TGCGCCAGCAGCCCGACGGGGCCAAACAATGAGCAGTTCTTC. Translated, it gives CASSPTGPNNEQFF.

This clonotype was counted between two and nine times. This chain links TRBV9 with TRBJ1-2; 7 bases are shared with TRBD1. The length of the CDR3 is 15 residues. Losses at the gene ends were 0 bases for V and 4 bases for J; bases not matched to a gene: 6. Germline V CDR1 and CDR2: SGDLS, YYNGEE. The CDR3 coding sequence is TGTGCCAGCAGCGTAGAGCAGGGGGACGCCTATGGCTACACCTTC. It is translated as CASSVEQGDAYGYTF.

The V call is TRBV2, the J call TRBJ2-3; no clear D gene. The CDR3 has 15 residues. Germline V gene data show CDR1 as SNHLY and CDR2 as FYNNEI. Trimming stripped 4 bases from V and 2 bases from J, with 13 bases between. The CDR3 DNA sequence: TGTGCCAGCAGTGCGTATGTGCGACACACAGATACGCAGTATTTT. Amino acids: CASSAYVRHTDTQYF.